The 8 T cell receptor beta chains listed next were all sequenced from one sample in a study of cytomegalovirus exposure and HLA in healthy donors. A multiplex PCR was run with 60 Vbeta primers and 13 Jbeta primers. Some clones are missing from TCRdb's copy, which holds only in-frame ones; the method was immunoSEQ multiplex PCR. The sample gives roughly 71,000 clones, roughly 74% of which show up once; roughly 11% is in the top ten. The specimen sequenced was PBMCs. These receptors were taken from a human donor in good health.

This clone was counted at least ten times. The rearrangement joins TRBV5-1 to TRBJ2-7; 8 bases are a match to TRBD1. The V gene's germline CDR1 is SGHRS and CDR2 YFSETQ. This CDR3 is 15 amino acids long. V lost 3 bases, J lost 3 bases, and 8 bases stayed unmatched. Written as DNA, the CDR3 is TGCGCCAGCAGCTGGGGGGACAGGCAGCACTACGAGCAGTACTTC. Translated: CASSWGDRQHYEQYF.

V usage is TRBV7-3 and J usage is TRBJ2-1; D call uncertain. Germline V gives CDR1 SGHTA, CDR2 FQGTGA. CDR3 length equals 15 residues. With 5 bases removed from V and 0 bases from J, the gap between germline ends came to 11 bases. CDR3 sequence reads: CASSQGGPSYNEQFF. In nucleotides, the CDR3 is TGTGCCAGCAGCCAAGGCGGCCCCTCCTACAATGAGCAGTTCTTC. Based on the CDR3 plus reference TRBV7-3 and TRBJ2-1, the full variable domain is GAGVSQTPSNKVTEKGKYVELRCDPISGHTALYWYRQSLGQGPEFLIYFQGTGAADDSGLPNDRFFAVRPEGSVSTLKIQRTERGDSAVYLCASSQGGPSYNEQFFGPGTRLTVL.

This chain links TRBV7-8 with TRBJ1-1, with TRBD1 identical over 8 bases. V trimming: 5 bases; J trimming: 10 bases; junction bases outside the gene matches: 9. Germline CDR1 and CDR2: SGHVS and FQNEAQ. The CDR3 extends over 13 amino acids. The DNA of the CDR3 is TGTGCCAGCAGCCCGCGACAGGGGCGGGTAGCTTTCTTT. This codes for CASSPRQGRVAFF.

The chain is built from TRBV21-1 and TRBJ2-7; the table's D call of TRBD1 was not tested on the DNA. TRBV21-1 represents a pseudogene. The CDR3 has 17 residues. CDR3 nucleotide sequence: TGTGCCAGCAGCAAAGCAACAGGGCGCCTCCCACCCTACGAGCAGTACTTC. Its translation: CASSKATGRLPPYEQYF.

The chain employs TRBV7-3 and TRBJ2-5; 8 bases map to TRBD2. V shed 5 bases and J 5 bases; nucleotides not matched to a gene: 13. The CDR3 extends over 16 amino acids. Germline values: CDR1 SGHTA, CDR2 FQGTGA. This CDR3 is CASSPGSGRGWETQYF. CDR3 coding DNA: TGTGCCAGCAGCCCCGGCAGCGGGAGAGGATGGGAGACCCAGTACTTC. Together with reference TRBV7-3 and TRBJ2-5, the CDR3 gives the full variable domain: GAGVSQTPSNKVTEKGKYVELRCDPISGHTALYWYRQSLGQGPEFLIYFQGTGAADDSGLPNDRFFAVRPEGSVSTLKIQRTERGDSAVYLCASSPGSGRGWETQYFGPGTRLLVL.

The rearrangement joins TRBV10-3 to TRBJ2-1, with D possibly matching TRBD2 (6 bases). CDR1 is ENHRY, CDR2 SYGVKD, per germline. CDR3 length: 15 amino acids. V lost 0 bases and J 2 bases, leaving 8 bases between the germline ends. CDR3 bases: TGTGCCATCAGTGAGTCGAGGGAGGCCTACAATGAGCAGTTCTTC. The encoded protein is CAISESREAYNEQFF.

This chain uses TRBV30 with TRBJ1-1; TRBD1 agrees at 7 bases. The V segment lost 5 bases and the J segment 11 bases; nucleotides outside the gene matches: 11. This CDR3 has 12 amino acids. The germline V gene has CDR1 GTSNPN and CDR2 SVGIG (reference sequence). The DNA of the CDR3 is TGTGCCTGGGACAGGGAAGGGCTGGAGGCTTTCTTT. Protein sequence: CAWDREGLEAFF.

CDR3 DNA: TGCGCCAGCAGCCGGGAGGGGACAGGGGGCTACGAGCAGTACTTC. It encodes CASSREGTGGYEQYF. The chain uses TRBV5-1 and TRBJ2-5; 11 nucleotides agree with TRBD1. Matching the DNA end better, TRBJ2-7 makes the J call doubtful. Per the germline V gene, CDR1 is SGHRS and CDR2 is YFSETQ. This CDR3 is built from 15 residues.